A selection of T cell receptor beta chains follows, all from one sample in a study of blood T cell repertoires in COVID-19. Generated by immunoSEQ multiplex PCR, the TCRdb table keeps only in-frame clones and is missing some. The sample holds 310,000 or so clones; about nine tenths are singletons and the top ten take 1%. Sequenced sample: peripheral blood. The receptor set was obtained from a man aged 45-60 years with active or convalescent COVID-19. Each CDR3 is given with its conserved first and last residue. D genes are given only for firm matches. Clone sizes are given selectively: once, few, many, or a class where the clone is expanded.

d_call: TRBD1; clone_size: .; j_call: TRBJ2-5; v_call: TRBV5-4; cdr3_nt: TGTGCCAGCAGCTCCCCGGGACAGGGGGCCCAAGAGACCCAGTACTTC; cdr3_aa: CASSSPGQGAQETQYF
d_call: .; clone_size: .; j_call: TRBJ2-7; v_call: TRBV5-1; cdr3_nt: TGCGCCAGCAGCTTACAGGGCCCCTACGAGCAGTACTTC; cdr3_aa: CASSLQGPYEQYF
d_call: .; clone_size: .; j_call: TRBJ2-3; v_call: TRBV21-1; cdr3_nt: TGTGCCAGCAGCAAAATAAGCGCAGATACGCAGTATTTT; cdr3_aa: CASSKISADTQYF
d_call: TRBD2; clone_size: .; j_call: TRBJ2-5; v_call: TRBV9; cdr3_nt: TGTGCCAGCAGCGTAAACAGAGCGGGAGGAAGAGAGACCCAGTACTTC; cdr3_aa: CASSVNRAGGRETQYF
d_call: TRBD1; clone_size: .; j_call: TRBJ2-5; v_call: TRBV5-8; cdr3_nt: TGTGCCAGCAGTCGTCAACAGGGGGTCGGGGAGACCCAGTACTTC; cdr3_aa: CASSRQQGVGETQYF
d_call: .; clone_size: .; j_call: TRBJ2-1; v_call: TRBV28; cdr3_nt: TGTGCCAGCAGTTTAGAGCAGACGGGGCAGTTCTTC; cdr3_aa: CASSLEQTGQFF
d_call: TRBD1; clone_size: .; j_call: TRBJ1-1; v_call: TRBV29-1; cdr3_nt: TGCAGCGCTTTCTTCCGGGACAGGGTCTTCACTGAAGCTTTCTTT; cdr3_aa: CSAFFRDRVFTEAFF
d_call: TRBD1; clone_size: .; j_call: TRBJ2-1; v_call: TRBV2; cdr3_nt: TGTGCCAGCAGTGGCGCAGGGGGCTACTACAATGAGCAGTTCTTC; cdr3_aa: CASSGAGGYYNEQFF
d_call: TRBD2; clone_size: .; j_call: TRBJ2-1; v_call: TRBV4-3; cdr3_nt: TGCGCCAGCAGCCAACGACTAGCGGGGGATTATGAGCAGTTCTTC; cdr3_aa: CASSQRLAGDYEQFF
d_call: .; clone_size: .; j_call: TRBJ2-2; v_call: TRBV6-5; cdr3_nt: TGTGCCAGCAGTTTAGGGACTCAGAACACCGGGGAGCTGTTTTTT; cdr3_aa: CASSLGTQNTGELFF
d_call: .; clone_size: once; j_call: TRBJ2-7; v_call: TRBV29-1; cdr3_nt: TGCAGCACCGCGACATGTATCTCCTACGAGCAGTACTTC; cdr3_aa: CSTATCISYEQYF
d_call: .; clone_size: .; j_call: TRBJ1-4; v_call: TRBV6-5; cdr3_nt: TGTGCCAGCAGTTACACTTTGGGAGAAACTAATGAAAAACTGTTTTTT; cdr3_aa: CASSYTLGETNEKLFF
d_call: .; clone_size: .; j_call: TRBJ1-1; v_call: TRBV4-2; cdr3_nt: TGTGCCAGCAGCCAGCCGAGGGGGGGGGAGAAAGCTTTCTTT; cdr3_aa: CASSQPRGGEKAFF
d_call: .; clone_size: .; j_call: TRBJ1-2; v_call: TRBV5-1; cdr3_nt: TGCGCCAGCAGCTTGTCAGATTCGGGCTATGGCTACACCTTC; cdr3_aa: CASSLSDSGYGYTF
d_call: TRBD2; clone_size: .; j_call: TRBJ2-1; v_call: TRBV4-2; cdr3_nt: TGTGCCAGCAGCCAAGAGCGGGGAGGGGCCGGTGAGCAGTTCTTC; cdr3_aa: CASSQERGGAGEQFF
d_call: .; clone_size: .; j_call: TRBJ1-5; v_call: TRBV9; cdr3_nt: TGTGCCAGCAGCGTAGCTCAGGATCAGCCCCAGCATTTT; cdr3_aa: CASSVAQDQPQHF
d_call: .; clone_size: .; j_call: TRBJ2-5; v_call: TRBV6-5; cdr3_nt: TGTGCCAGCAGGGGGGGGGCAGGGACCCAGTACTTC; cdr3_aa: CASRGGAGTQYF
d_call: .; clone_size: .; j_call: TRBJ2-5; v_call: TRBV29-1; cdr3_nt: TGCAGCGCCAGGGTTCGGGAGACCCAGTACTTC; cdr3_aa: CSARVRETQYF
d_call: TRBD1; clone_size: once; j_call: TRBJ1-4; v_call: TRBV19; cdr3_nt: TGTGCCAGTAGTAAGTTTTCAGGGGGCGAAAAACTGTTTTTT; cdr3_aa: CASSKFSGGEKLFF
d_call: .; clone_size: .; j_call: TRBJ1-2; v_call: TRBV19; cdr3_nt: TGTGCCAGTACAACAATGGGGAGGGACAATGGCTACACCTTC; cdr3_aa: CASTTMGRDNGYTF
d_call: .; clone_size: .; j_call: TRBJ1-1; v_call: TRBV11-2; cdr3_nt: TGTGCCAGCAGCGCCGACAGGAACACTGAAGCTTTCTTT; cdr3_aa: CASSADRNTEAFF
d_call: TRBD2; clone_size: .; j_call: TRBJ2-7; v_call: TRBV7-9; cdr3_nt: TGTGCCAGCAGCCCACGGGAGGACCCCGGTTCCTACGAGCAGTACTTC; cdr3_aa: CASSPREDPGSYEQYF
d_call: .; clone_size: .; j_call: TRBJ1-5; v_call: TRBV19; cdr3_nt: TGTGCCAGTTGCAGGGGCAATCAGCCCCAGCATTTT; cdr3_aa: CASCRGNQPQHF
d_call: TRBD1; clone_size: .; j_call: TRBJ1-5; v_call: TRBV2; cdr3_nt: TGTGCCAGCAGCCGGGACAGGAGTTATCAGCCCCAGCATTTT; cdr3_aa: CASSRDRSYQPQHF
d_call: .; clone_size: .; j_call: TRBJ2-7; v_call: TRBV18; cdr3_nt: TGTGCCAGCTCATCAGGGGCCGACTCCTACGAGCAGTACTTC; cdr3_aa: CASSSGADSYEQYF
d_call: .; clone_size: .; j_call: TRBJ2-7; v_call: TRBV9; cdr3_nt: TGTGCCAGCAGCTCTTCCTTTATCCCTTACGAGCAGTACTTC; cdr3_aa: CASSSSFIPYEQYF
d_call: .; clone_size: .; j_call: TRBJ2-1; v_call: TRBV2; cdr3_nt: TGTGCCAGCAGTGAAATGACAGGCTACAATGAGCAGTTCTTC; cdr3_aa: CASSEMTGYNEQFF
d_call: .; clone_size: once; j_call: TRBJ2-7; v_call: TRBV6-2/TRBV6-3; cdr3_nt: TGTGCCAGCAGCTCGACTATTTACGAGCAGTACTTC; cdr3_aa: CASSSTIYEQYF
d_call: TRBD2; clone_size: .; j_call: TRBJ2-1; v_call: TRBV5-4; cdr3_nt: TGTGCCAGCAGCACCCTACTAGCGGGTCCCCTAGGGGAGCAGTTCTTC; cdr3_aa: CASSTLLAGPLGEQFF
d_call: TRBD2; clone_size: .; j_call: TRBJ2-1; v_call: TRBV19; cdr3_nt: TGTGCCAGTAGTCGGACCCAGGCGGGAGGGCCACTCTACAATGAGCAGTTCTTC; cdr3_aa: CASSRTQAGGPLYNEQFF
d_call: .; clone_size: .; j_call: TRBJ2-1; v_call: TRBV28; cdr3_nt: TGTGCCAGCAGGTGGGCGGCCGGGGCCTACAATGAGCAGTTCTTC; cdr3_aa: CASRWAAGAYNEQFF
d_call: .; clone_size: .; j_call: TRBJ2-3; v_call: TRBV9; cdr3_nt: TGTGCCAGCAGCGTAGCGGGAGTTGGAGATACGCAGTATTTT; cdr3_aa: CASSVAGVGDTQYF
d_call: .; clone_size: .; j_call: TRBJ2-7; v_call: TRBV30; cdr3_nt: TGTGCCTGGAGTAAGAGGGCCTCCGAGCAGTACTTC; cdr3_aa: CAWSKRASEQYF
d_call: TRBD1; clone_size: .; j_call: TRBJ1-5; v_call: TRBV28; cdr3_nt: TGTGCCAGCAGTGTCCAATTTTGGGACAGGGGTATTCAGCCCCAGCATTTT; cdr3_aa: CASSVQFWDRGIQPQHF
d_call: .; clone_size: few; j_call: TRBJ1-5; v_call: TRBV28; cdr3_nt: TGTGCCAGCAGTTTACGGGAAGAGCCCCAGCATTTT; cdr3_aa: CASSLREEPQHF
d_call: .; clone_size: .; j_call: TRBJ1-4; v_call: TRBV19; cdr3_nt: TGTGCCAGTAAGAGATCCCCGGGGGAGGAAAAACTGTTTTTT; cdr3_aa: CASKRSPGEEKLFF
d_call: .; clone_size: .; j_call: TRBJ1-1; v_call: TRBV10-3; cdr3_nt: TGTGCCATCAGGGGGGGGGCAAGGCTCCACACTGAAGCTTTCTTT; cdr3_aa: CAIRGGARLHTEAFF
d_call: .; clone_size: once; j_call: TRBJ1-4; v_call: TRBV25-1; cdr3_nt: TGTGCCAGCAGCCCGGGACAAGGTTTTGAAAAACTGTTTTTT; cdr3_aa: CASSPGQGFEKLFF
d_call: .; clone_size: .; j_call: TRBJ2-2; v_call: TRBV11-3; cdr3_nt: TGTGCCAGCAGCCCTATGTCCGGGGAGCTGTTTTTT; cdr3_aa: CASSPMSGELFF
d_call: TRBD1; clone_size: .; j_call: TRBJ1-2; v_call: TRBV2; cdr3_nt: TGTGCCAGCAGTTCACAGGGGCTCCTTATGGGTGGCTACACCTTC; cdr3_aa: CASSSQGLLMGGYTF
d_call: .; clone_size: .; j_call: TRBJ2-5; v_call: TRBV7-8; cdr3_nt: TGTGCCAGCAGCTTAGTCGGGTTCCAAGAGACCCAGTACTTC; cdr3_aa: CASSLVGFQETQYF
d_call: TRBD1; clone_size: .; j_call: TRBJ2-7; v_call: TRBV6-2/TRBV6-3; cdr3_nt: TGTGCCAGCAGTTACTCGAGGGACAGGGGTATCGAGCAGTACTTC; cdr3_aa: CASSYSRDRGIEQYF
d_call: .; clone_size: .; j_call: TRBJ2-5; v_call: TRBV28; cdr3_nt: TGTGCCAGCAGTCATCGACCCGGCAGGAGGCTTGAGACCCAGTACTTC; cdr3_aa: CASSHRPGRRLETQYF
d_call: .; clone_size: .; j_call: TRBJ1-6; v_call: TRBV9; cdr3_nt: TGTGCCAGCAGCGTGACGGCTAGCTCCTATAATTCACCCCTCCACTTT; cdr3_aa: CASSVTASSYNSPLHF
d_call: .; clone_size: .; j_call: TRBJ2-5; v_call: TRBV28; cdr3_nt: TGTGCCAGCAGTTTAAGGACCCCGGGCGGGCTCTCGAGCGAGACCCAGTACTTC; cdr3_aa: CASSLRTPGGLSSETQYF
d_call: TRBD1; clone_size: .; j_call: TRBJ2-3; v_call: TRBV2; cdr3_nt: TGTGCCAGCACTCCCGACAGGGGGGGAACAGATACGCAGTATTTT; cdr3_aa: CASTPDRGGTDTQYF
d_call: .; clone_size: .; j_call: TRBJ2-3; v_call: TRBV30; cdr3_nt: TGTGCCTGGGCCCGAGGGCAGGGGGGAGATACGCAGTATTTT; cdr3_aa: CAWARGQGGDTQYF
d_call: .; clone_size: .; j_call: TRBJ1-3; v_call: TRBV5-5; cdr3_nt: TGTGCCAGCAGCTTGGACCACAGAATAAGGTCCGGACACTCTGGAAACACCATATATTTT; cdr3_aa: CASSLDHRIRSGHSGNTIYF
d_call: TRBD1; clone_size: .; j_call: TRBJ1-2; v_call: TRBV4-1; cdr3_nt: TGCGCCAGCAGCCCGGACAGGATTAACTATGGCTACACCTTC; cdr3_aa: CASSPDRINYGYTF
d_call: TRBD2; clone_size: .; j_call: TRBJ2-2; v_call: TRBV24-1; cdr3_nt: TGTGCCACCAGTGATTTAAAAACTAGCGGGGATTCCGGGGAGCTGTTTTTT; cdr3_aa: CATSDLKTSGDSGELFF
d_call: TRBD1; clone_size: .; j_call: TRBJ1-2; v_call: TRBV5-4; cdr3_nt: TGTGCCAGCAGAACTCTTGGACAGGAAGATGGCTACACCTTC; cdr3_aa: CASRTLGQEDGYTF
d_call: .; clone_size: .; j_call: TRBJ1-3; v_call: TRBV5-4; cdr3_nt: TGTGCCAGCAGCTCGCCGCAGCAGGGTAAAAACACCATATATTTT; cdr3_aa: CASSSPQQGKNTIYF
d_call: .; clone_size: .; j_call: TRBJ2-1; v_call: TRBV5-4; cdr3_nt: TGTGCCAGCAGCTCACTGACAGGCAATGAGCAGTTCTTC; cdr3_aa: CASSSLTGNEQFF
d_call: TRBD2; clone_size: few; j_call: TRBJ2-7; v_call: TRBV2; cdr3_nt: TGTGCCAGCACCGGTGCGGGAGGGCCCTACGAGCAGTACTTC; cdr3_aa: CASTGAGGPYEQYF
d_call: TRBD1; clone_size: .; j_call: TRBJ2-1; v_call: TRBV19; cdr3_nt: TGTGCCAGTAGTAGCCGGGACAGGGGGGCACCGGGGGTGCAGTTCTTC; cdr3_aa: CASSSRDRGAPGVQFF
d_call: TRBD1; clone_size: .; j_call: TRBJ2-5; v_call: TRBV28; cdr3_nt: TGTGCCAGCAGTCCCGACAGGGGATTCATACAGACCCAGTACTTC; cdr3_aa: CASSPDRGFIQTQYF
d_call: TRBD1; clone_size: once; j_call: TRBJ1-1; v_call: TRBV6-2/TRBV6-3; cdr3_nt: TGTGCCAGCAGTCCCTACACCATGGACAGGGGGAGGACTGAAGCTTTCTTT; cdr3_aa: CASSPYTMDRGRTEAFF